This T cell receptor (beta chain) appears in the sequencing data of a study of T cells in Graves' hyperthyroidism and ophthalmopathy. Study observations and caveats: Blood samples included most of the expanded thyroid clonotypes exceeding 0.001.

Amplification of TCR beta CDR3 regions used RNA as the template. A set of HTBI primers served as the primers for a first-round RT-PCR of the TCR CDR3. One entry per CDR3 protein results from TCRdb running MiXCR on the multiplex PCR reads. The sample has 700,000 or so distinct CDR3 sequences, about 16% seen once; the top ten hold 8.4%. From germline, CDR1 is MNHEY and CDR2 SVGEGT. This CDR3 spans 12 amino acids. V lost 2 bases and J lost 2, with 4 bases in between. This clonotype was recorded at least ten times. Its target is unknown. This sequence was found in a young man with Graves' hyperthyroidism. This chain joins TRBV6-2 or TRBV6-3 and TRBJ2-7; the D is unclear. Source material: blood. CDR3 DNA sequence: TGTGCCAGCAGTTACGATGCCTACGAGCAGTACTTC. This translates into CASSYDAYEQYF.